The clone carrying this TCR beta chain was recorded a few times. Its matching antigen is unknown. The data were obtained in a study of T cells after yellow fever vaccination. Looking at the study overall: For low cell numbers, libraries were made with SMART-Seq v4 Ultra Low Input. Findings and caveats of the study: FACS-sorted repertoires could harbor abundant contaminating bulk-population clonotypes.

Germline assignment: CDR1 WSHSY and CDR2 SAAADI. The CDR3 length is 16 residues. The V gene lost 3 bases and the J gene lost 5 bases, with 19 bases spanning the gap. TCRdb fed the 5' RACE reads into MiXCR, producing one record per CDR3 protein. This sample has about 500,000 distinct CDR3 sequences, with approximately 16% found just once. The material sequenced was PBMCs, taken more than 4 days after the first yellow fever vaccination. This chain connects TRBV10-2 to TRBJ2-5, with D possibly TRBD1 on 6 matching bases. The receptor was isolated from a man aged 18 to 35 who received the YFV17D yellow fever vaccine. CDR3 region: CASSETGIQQVETQYF. As DNA, the CDR3 is TGCGCCAGCAGTGAAACAGGGATCCAGCAGGTGGAGACCCAGTACTTC.